The clone carrying this T cell receptor (beta chain) has a handful of counts. The authors built TCR beta libraries using iRepertoire HTBI primers and Arm-PCR of CDR3 regions. Using its own MiXCR run on the multiplex PCR reads, TCRdb lists one record per CDR3 protein. The sample includes hundreds of thousands of distinct CDR3 sequences, roughly a sixth of them seen just once. Specified time point: newly diagnosed GD, antithyroid drugs for less than 3 months. The TCR library was made from RNA extracted from PBMCs. This specimen belongs to a study of regulatory T cells in long-lasting Graves disease. Trimming removed 0 bases from V and 1 base from J; junction bases left unmatched: 4. The CDR3 extends over 17 amino acids. The V gene's germline CDR1 is SGHTA and CDR2 FQGNSA. The same specimen was also included in a second study, on T cells in Graves' hyperthyroidism and ophthalmopathy.

The sequenced sample was peripheral blood mononuclear cells (PBMCs), obtained at new diagnosis, from a patient treated with antithyroid drugs. The origin of this receptor is a woman aged 35 to 59 with Graves disease. The chain links TRBV7-2 to TRBJ2-2; 8 bases fit TRBD2. DNA for the CDR3: TGTGCCAGCAGCTTAGCGGGACTAGTTTGGAACACCGGGGAGCTGTTTTTT. Protein: CASSLAGLVWNTGELFF.